Presented here are 16 T cell receptor beta chains from one specimen sequenced in a study of metastatic and nonmetastatic thyroid tumors (dated by TCRdb to the early 2020s). Before undergoing thyroid surgery, none of the patients had been given any kind of treatment. Library generation was performed with PCR. The run used an Illumina HiSeq 4000. TCRdb handled the public reads itself, with Q25 trimming in fastp and clone calling in MiXCR, and kept productive beta chains. Within this sample are about 15,000 clones, with roughly a fifth of them counted one time only. The top ten clones comprise roughly 14% of the sample. The sample was blood. The receptors shown here come from a female donor with papillary thyroid cancer or a benign thyroid nodule (not recorded which). Some clones in this sample may be carry-over from other donors' samples.

This clone was found many times. The V gene is TRBV7-3, the J gene TRBJ1-1; TRBD1 agrees at 9 bases. Looked up from germline, CDR1 is SGHTA and CDR2 is FQGTGA. V lost 1 base and J lost 4; bases outside the gene matches: 10. There are 17 residues in the CDR3. The CDR3 protein is CASSLNPGQGTSTEAFF. Here the CDR3 DNA reads TGTGCCAGCAGCTTAAACCCGGGACAGGGAACCAGCACTGAAGCTTTCTTT.

Sample share makes this clone medium-sized. V is TRBV5-1 and J is TRBJ1-2; D unresolved. Trimming cost V 1 base and J 2 bases, with 21 bases left between them. The germline V gene has CDR1 SGHRS and CDR2 YFSETQ. The CDR3 is 18 amino acids. The chain's CDR3 is CASSLRLDKSAPNYGYTF. CDR3 nucleotides: TGCGCCAGCAGCTTGCGGTTGGATAAGTCGGCTCCCAACTATGGCTACACCTTC.

The V call is TRBV4-1, the J call TRBJ2-7; D gene uncertain. V was shortened by 4 bases and J by 4 bases, with 14 bases between the two germline ends. The V gene's germline CDR1 is MGHRA and CDR2 YSYEKL. This CDR3 region has 14 residues. CDR3 sequence (DNA): TGCGCCAGCAGCCTCAAACCGGACGGATACGAGCAGTACTTC. Translating gives CASSLKPDGYEQYF.

This clone showed up many times. A read error may produce the germline difference seen at one junction end. The chain recombines TRBV7-7 with TRBJ2-1; 10 bases map to TRBD1. This CDR3 contains 13 residues. Germline V gene lookup returns CDR1 SSHAT and CDR2 FNYEAQ (reference sequence). The CDR3, as DNA: TGTGCTAGCAGCTTAGGGACAGGGGACGAGCAGTTCTTC. It encodes CASSLGTGDEQFF.

As regards this clone: This could be a read error, since a much larger clone is one nucleotide away. The chain links TRBV29-1 to TRBJ2-6; a possible D gene is TRBD1 (6 bases). Germline V CDR1 and CDR2: SQVTM, ANQGSEA. The CDR3 totals 13 residues. The CDR3 is CSVAGSGVNVLTF. The CDR3 DNA sequence: TGCAGCGTGGCAGGGTCAGGGGTCAACGTCCTGACTTTC.

This clone is labeled as medium-sized. Written as DNA, the CDR3 is TGTGCCAGCACCTCCACCGGAGGGACAGGGGACCACGAGCAGTACTTC. Residues: CASTSTGGTGDHEQYF. J is TRBJ2-7 and V is TRBV6-1; 10 bases are shared with TRBD1. Germline V CDR1 and CDR2: MNHNS, SASEGT. V gave up 7 bases and J gave up 5 bases; unmatched junction bases: 14. The CDR3 runs 16 residues.

This rearrangement joins TRBV5-1 to TRBJ2-3, with TRBD1 as a possible D gene (5 bases). Germline V lookup: CDR1 SGHRS, CDR2 YFSETQ. V lost 7 bases and J lost 0, with 12 bases in between. The CDR3 spans 14 residues. Here the CDR3 DNA reads TGCGCCAGCGGCGACAGAGTTAGCACAGATACGCAGTATTTT. Its protein is CASGDRVSTDTQYF.

This clone was seen a single time. The chain has TRBV30 and TRBJ2-1, with 11 bases aligning to TRBD2. The CDR3 is 13 residues long. V shed 0 bases, J shed 9 bases, and the junction held 1 base outside the gene matches. Germline CDR1 and CDR2: GTSNPN and SVGIG (reference sequence). CDR3 DNA: TGTGCCTGGAGTGTACTAGCGGGAGTTGAGCAGTTCTTC. It is translated as CAWSVLAGVEQFF.

V and J are TRBV4-1 and TRBJ2-7; D is possibly TRBD1 (7 bases). The CDR3 runs to 15 residues. Germline V gives CDR1 MGHRA, CDR2 YSYEKL. Trimming took 1 base from V and 3 from J, leaving 13 bases between them. This chain's CDR3 is CASSQVHRGLYEQYF. The CDR3 DNA is TGCGCCAGCAGCCAAGTACACAGGGGACTCTACGAGCAGTACTTC.

The V and J genes are TRBV11-2 and TRBJ2-1; TRBD2 matches 8 bases. J was trimmed by 7 bases and V by 7 bases; bases with no gene match: 12. This CDR3 has 15 residues. CDR1 is SGHAT and CDR2 is FQNNGV in the germline V gene. The CDR3: CASKPTAGVSNEQFF. The CDR3 nucleotides read TGTGCCAGCAAGCCCACAGCGGGAGTGTCTAATGAGCAGTTCTTC.

This clone was picked up many times. The sample holds other DNA sequences that translate to the same CDR3. The chain couples TRBV2 to TRBJ2-6, with TRBD2 as a possible D gene (6 bases). The CDR3 is 16 amino acids. Germline V gene sequence: CDR1 SNHLY, CDR2 FYNNEI. V lost 8 bases and J 2 bases, leaving 16 bases between the germline ends. Here the CDR3 DNA reads TGTGCCAGCCCTCGGAGGGGTGTTACTGGGGCCAACGTCCTGACTTTC. As protein: CASPRRGVTGANVLTF.

The chain uses TRBV20-1 and TRBJ1-1; D is uncertain. Trimming removed 7 bases at V and 3 bases at J, with 9 bases between. This CDR3 has 11 amino acids. Germline V CDR1 and CDR2: DFQATT, SNEGSKA (reference sequence). CDR3: CSDRLDTEAFF. Here the CDR3 DNA reads TGCAGTGATAGGTTGGACACTGAAGCTTTCTTT.

In this sample, this clone is medium-sized (0.01 to 0.1%). The chain has TRBV6-5 and TRBJ2-5, with 8 bases lining up with TRBD2. V shed 0 bases and J 2 bases; nucleotides not matched to a gene: 2. The V gene's germline CDR1 is MNHEY and CDR2 SVGAGI. The CDR3 is 15 residues long. The CDR3 bases are TGTGCCAGCAGTTACTCTAGCGGGGCTCAAGAGACCCAGTACTTC. Translating gives CASSYSSGAQETQYF.

A word on this clone: At one of its ends the junction is not consistent with the germline gene, which may arise from a read error. The CDR3 DNA reads TGTGCCACCAGCAACCGAGCTGGAGTGGTCGACGAGCATTACTTC. Protein: CATSNRAGVVDEHYF. The chain is built from TRBV15 and TRBJ2-7; D remains unclear. CDR1 LNHNV and CDR2 YYDKDF come from the germline V gene (reference sequence). The CDR3 has 15 amino acids.

This clone was detected many times. The chain links TRBV24-1 to TRBJ2-3; a possible D gene is TRBD1 (5 bases). V lost 3 bases and J 2 bases, leaving 14 bases between the germline ends. CDR3 length: 16 residues. Germline V gives CDR1 KGHDR, CDR2 SFDVKD. CDR3 nucleotide sequence: TGTGCCACCAGTGATCCAGGGTCCACGGACACAGATACGCAGTATTTT. As protein: CATSDPGSTDTDTQYF.

This clone has a count of ten or more. The rearrangement uses TRBV7-2 and TRBJ2-3; TRBD2 aligns across 10 bases. The CDR3 consists of 17 residues. The germline V gene has CDR1 SGHTA and CDR2 FQGNSA. J was trimmed by 1 base and V by 5 bases; bases with no gene match: 9. The DNA of the CDR3 is TGTGCCAGCAGCGACCCCACCGGGACTAGCGGCACAGATACGCAGTATTTT. This translates into CASSDPTGTSGTDTQYF.